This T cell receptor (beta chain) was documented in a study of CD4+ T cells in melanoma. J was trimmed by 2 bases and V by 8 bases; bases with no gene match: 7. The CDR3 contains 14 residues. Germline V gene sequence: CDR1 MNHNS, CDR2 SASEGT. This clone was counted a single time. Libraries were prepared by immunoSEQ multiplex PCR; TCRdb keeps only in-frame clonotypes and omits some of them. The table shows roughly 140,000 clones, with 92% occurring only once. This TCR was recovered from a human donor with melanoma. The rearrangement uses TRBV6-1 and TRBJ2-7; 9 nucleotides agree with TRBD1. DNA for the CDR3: TGTGCCAGCGGCCGGGACAGGGTGCCCTACGAGCAGTACTTC. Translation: CASGRDRVPYEQYF.